Each of the 24 T cell receptor beta chains below was sequenced from the same sample in a study of blood T cell repertoires in COVID-19. Data came from immunoSEQ multiplex PCR; TCRdb stores just in-frame clones and leaves some out. The sample contains 9,500 to 15,000 clones, 90% of which appear only once. The sequenced material came from peripheral blood. The source is a man in his 70s with active COVID-19.

This clone was recorded once. The chain couples TRBV4-1 to TRBJ1-4, with TRBD1 matching 9 bases. Trimming took 4 bases from V and 7 from J; bases not matched to a gene: 7. The germline gives CDR1 MGHRA, CDR2 YSYEKL. The CDR3 has 15 residues. CDR3 region: CASSPDRGVVEKLFF. As DNA, the CDR3 is TGCGCCAGCAGCCCGGACAGGGGAGTTGTTGAAAAACTGTTTTTT.

The V gene is TRBV6-5, the J gene TRBJ1-1; unclear D gene. CDR1 MNHEY and CDR2 SVGAGI come from the germline V gene. CDR3 length equals 15 residues. V lost 4 bases and J 3 bases, leaving 15 bases between the germline ends. The CDR3 loop is CASSFRLGRDTEAFF. The CDR3 DNA sequence: TGTGCCAGCAGTTTTAGACTAGGTAGAGACACTGAAGCTTTCTTT.

This sequence joins TRBV5-1 and TRBJ2-6; D is ambiguous. V was cut by 6 bases and J by 0 bases, with 7 bases left in between. The CDR3 spans 14 residues. The germline gives CDR1 SGHRS, CDR2 YFSETQ. In DNA form, the CDR3 reads TGCGCCAGCACTATTAGCTCTGGGGCCAACGTCCTGACTTTC. Protein sequence: CASTISSGANVLTF.

The chain joins TRBV7-6 to TRBJ2-7, with 13 nucleotides matching TRBD2. Germline lookup yields CDR1 SGHVS and CDR2 FNYEAQ. This CDR3 is 16 amino acids long. The J segment lost 8 bases and the V segment lost 5 bases, leaving 12 bases of the junction unmatched. CDR3 in amino acids: CASSQGTSGVPFKQYF. The CDR3 DNA sequence: TGTGCCAGCAGCCAGGGGACTAGCGGGGTCCCGTTTAAGCAGTACTTC.

The V and J genes are TRBV18 and TRBJ2-3, with 13 bases identical to TRBD2. The CDR3 length is 16 residues. Trimming removed 6 bases from V and 4 bases from J; junction bases left unmatched: 7. The germline gives CDR1 KGHSH, CDR2 LQKENI. The CDR3 sequence: CASSPGTSGISDTQYF. The CDR3 nucleotides read TGTGCCAGCTCCCCGGGGACTAGCGGGATTTCAGATACGCAGTATTTT. Drawing the rest from reference TRBV18 and TRBJ2-3, the complete variable domain is NAGVMQNPRHLVRRRGQEARLRCSPMKGHSHVYWYRQLPEEGLKFMVYLQKENIIDESGMPKERFSAEFPKEGPSILRIQQVVRGDSAAYFCASSPGTSGISDTQYFGPGTRLTVL.

V usage is TRBV7-9 and J usage is TRBJ1-4, with TRBD1 identical over 7 bases. The trim removed 5 bases at V and 2 bases at J, leaving 5 bases unmatched. The germline V gene has CDR1 SEHNR and CDR2 FQNEAQ (reference sequence). CDR3 size: 15 residues. In DNA, the CDR3 is TGTGCCAGCAGCCCAGGGGGGAGGACTAATGAAAAACTGTTTTTT. This encodes CASSPGGRTNEKLFF.

The chain uses TRBV4-1 and TRBJ1-3, with 8 bases fitting TRBD1. This CDR3 spans 15 amino acids. Trimming removed 4 bases from V and 4 bases from J; junction bases left unmatched: 6. CDR1 and CDR2 (germline): MGHRA, YSYEKL. CDR3 protein: CASSLRTGYGNTIYF. The CDR3 DNA follows: TGCGCCAGCAGCCTCCGGACAGGGTACGGAAACACCATATATTTT.

The rearrangement joins TRBV19 to TRBJ1-2, with 7 bases fitting TRBD1. Germline V gives CDR1 LNHDA, CDR2 SQIVND (reference sequence). Unmatched junction bases numbered 13, after V lost 5 bases and J lost 4 bases. There are 16 residues in the CDR3. The CDR3 loop is CASSVVRDSLRYGYTF. The CDR3 DNA is TGTGCCAGTAGTGTCGTCCGGGACAGCCTACGCTATGGCTACACCTTC.

V gene TRBV18 combines with J gene TRBJ2-3, with a tentative D call TRBD2 (5 bases). This CDR3 has 16 amino acids. With 3 bases removed from V and 4 bases from J, the gap between germline ends came to 17 bases. The germline CDR1 and CDR2 sequences are KGHSH and LQKENI. Written as DNA, the CDR3 is TGTGCCAGCTCACCCGGATCCAGCGGCGTATCAGATACGCAGTATTTT. As protein: CASSPGSSGVSDTQYF.

The chain couples TRBV4-1 to TRBJ1-5; 7 nucleotides match TRBD1. This CDR3 contains 15 residues. Germline loops: CDR1 MGHRA, CDR2 YSYEKL. V trimming: 0 bases; J trimming: 6 bases; junction bases outside the gene matches: 5. CDR3 sequence: CASSQEGQRSQPQHF. As DNA, the CDR3 is TGCGCCAGCAGCCAAGAGGGACAGAGGAGTCAGCCCCAGCATTTT.

The V and J genes are TRBV9 and TRBJ2-5; TRBD2 matches 12 bases. The V and J ends lost 4 bases and 0 bases, in that order; junction bases with no gene match: 1. Germline V CDR1 and CDR2: SGDLS, YYNGEE. This CDR3 contains 15 residues. CDR3 in DNA: TGTGCCAGCAGCCTAGCGGGGGGGCACCAAGAGACCCAGTACTTC. Its translation is CASSLAGGHQETQYF.

The chain recombines TRBV19 with TRBJ2-1; 10 bases are a match to TRBD1. This CDR3 contains 15 residues. Trimming cost V 6 bases and J 7 bases; bases outside gene matches: 9. Germline CDR1 LNHDA, CDR2 SQIVND (reference sequence). Written as DNA, the CDR3 is TGTGCCAGTAGCCGACAGGGGGCAGTTTTTAATGAGCAGTTCTTC. This codes for CASSRQGAVFNEQFF.

The rearrangement uses TRBV3-1 (or the pseudogene TRBV3-2) and TRBJ2-3, with 11 bases matching TRBD2. J lost 2 bases, V lost 4 bases, and 5 bases had no gene match. Germline-derived CDR1 and CDR2 are LGHDT and YNNKEL (reference sequence). The length of the CDR3 is 16 residues. The CDR3 here is CASSPLAGGFTDTQYF. DNA of the CDR3: TGTGCCAGCAGCCCGCTAGCGGGGGGATTCACAGATACGCAGTATTTT.

The genes are TRBV5-6 and TRBJ1-4, with unresolved D. Germline CDR1 SGHDT, CDR2 YYEEEE. This CDR3 has 14 amino acids. Trimming stripped 4 bases from V and 5 bases from J, with 12 bases between. CDR3 bases: TGTGCCAGCAGCCCCGCGGGAGGGAATGAAAAACTGTTTTTT. Translation gives CASSPAGGNEKLFF.

This clone was seen once. This chain joins TRBV7-8 and TRBJ1-2; TRBD1 might be the D (5 bases). The CDR3 totals 15 residues. Germline CDR1 is SGHVS and CDR2 is FQNEAQ. Trimming left V 5 bases short and J 4 bases short, with 17 bases between. This chain's CDR3 is CASSPDSGTFYGYTF. CDR3 DNA: TGTGCCAGCAGCCCCGATTCCGGGACTTTCTATGGCTACACCTTC.

In this sample, this clone turned up a few times. The V call is TRBV5-1, the J call TRBJ2-5, with 7 bases lining up with TRBD2. The V gene's germline CDR1 is SGHRS and CDR2 YFSETQ. The CDR3 consists of 15 residues. V was clipped by 6 bases and J by 1 base; unmatched bases: 9. CDR3 protein: CASTSGAGTQETQYF. The CDR3 DNA is TGCGCCAGCACCTCAGGAGCGGGGACCCAAGAGACCCAGTACTTC.

The chain is built from TRBV9 and TRBJ1-4; 9 bases line up with TRBD1. CDR3 length: 17 amino acids. Trimming cost V 4 bases and J 0 bases; bases outside gene matches: 7. Germline CDR1 is SGDLS and CDR2 is YYNGEE. The chain's CDR3 is CASSPTGGASTNEKLFF. The DNA of the CDR3 is TGTGCCAGCAGCCCGACAGGGGGAGCCTCAACTAATGAAAAACTGTTTTTT.

The chain carries TRBV4-3 and TRBJ2-2; no reliable D call. CDR1 and CDR2 from the germline V gene are LGHNA and YSLEER. The V and J ends lost 0 bases and 0 bases respectively, with 14 bases between them. The CDR3 has 18 residues. CDR3 nucleotides: TGCGCCAGCAGCCAAGAAACAGTGGCTTACGCGAACACCGGGGAGCTGTTTTTT. The encoded protein is CASSQETVAYANTGELFF.

The chain combines TRBV5-4 with TRBJ2-5; TRBD2 matches at 7 bases. The J segment lost 3 bases and the V segment lost 4 bases, leaving 15 bases of the junction unmatched. CDR3 length: 17 residues. Per the germline V gene, CDR1 is SGHNT and CDR2 is YYREEE (reference sequence). CDR3: CASSGGEWGGVEETQYF. Here the CDR3 DNA reads TGTGCCAGCAGCGGGGGTGAATGGGGAGGGGTAGAAGAGACCCAGTACTTC. Based on the CDR3 plus reference TRBV5-4 and TRBJ2-5, the full variable domain is ETGVTQSPTHLIKTRGQQVTLRCSSQSGHNTVSWYQQALGQGPQFIFQYYREEENGRGNFPPRFSGLQFPNYSSELNVNALELDDSALYLCASSGGEWGGVEETQYFGPGTRLLVL.

The V and J genes are TRBV7-2 and TRBJ2-3; TRBD2 matches at 11 bases. Germline loops: CDR1 SGHTA, CDR2 FQGNSA. The CDR3 is 18 residues long. The V segment lost 2 bases and the J segment 0 bases; nucleotides outside the gene matches: 7. The CDR3 reads CASSLRSSGGLSTDTQYF. As DNA, the CDR3 is TGTGCCAGCAGCTTAAGGTCTAGCGGGGGGCTTAGCACAGATACGCAGTATTTT.

The chain uses TRBV4-3 and TRBJ2-7; perhaps TRBD1 as D (5 bases). There are 14 residues in the CDR3. V was cut by 0 bases and J by 2 bases, with 8 bases left in between. The V gene's germline CDR1 is LGHNA and CDR2 YSLEER. The CDR3 protein is CASSQDARAYEQYF. As DNA, the CDR3 is TGCGCCAGCAGCCAAGACGCCAGGGCCTACGAGCAGTACTTC.

This chain uses TRBV20-1 with TRBJ2-1, with D unresolved. V was pared by 3 bases and J by 7 bases, with 13 bases between. CDR1 and CDR2 (germline): DFQATT, SNEGSKA (reference sequence). This CDR3 comprises 13 residues. The CDR3 DNA sequence: TGCAGTGCTAGTGAGGCCAGAGCGAATGAGCAGTTCTTC. This gives the protein CSASEARANEQFF.

This sequence joins TRBV6-6 and TRBJ2-4; TRBD1 matches at 7 bases. The CDR3 totals 14 residues. V was pared by 6 bases and J by 0 bases, with 2 bases of the junction left unmatched. The germline V gene encodes CDR1 MNHNY and CDR2 SVGAGI (reference sequence). The DNA of the CDR3 is TGTGCCAGCAGAGGGGGCTCAGCCAAAAACATTCAGTACTTC. Translating gives CASRGGSAKNIQYF.

The chain recombines TRBV5-1 with TRBJ1-1; TRBD1 agrees at 8 bases. There are 13 residues in the CDR3. The germline V gene encodes CDR1 SGHRS and CDR2 YFSETQ. Trimming removed 5 bases from V and 4 bases from J; junction bases left unmatched: 4. DNA of the CDR3: TGCGCCAGCAGTTTTACAGGGGGCACTGAAGCTTTCTTT. Translation gives CASSFTGGTEAFF.